This paragraph covers one TCR beta chain sequence. What it binds is not known. V lost 3 bases and J lost 4; bases outside the gene matches: 8. The CDR3 spans 17 residues. Germline loops: CDR1 SGHVS, CDR2 FNYEAQ. The data are from a study of cytomegalovirus exposure and HLA in healthy donors. Regarding the study as a whole: The authors listed 164 TCR beta chains as cytomegalovirus-associated.

Generated by immunoSEQ multiplex PCR, the TCRdb table keeps only in-frame clones and is missing some. The data contain 200,000 to 300,000 clones, about 90% of them singletons. The sequenced sample consisted of PBMCs. The gene calls are TRBV7-6 and TRBJ2-5; TRBD2 matches 13 bases. This receptor was identified in a woman younger than 45 in good health and CMV-seronegative. The CDR3 here is CASSFPLTSGRVETQYF. The CDR3 DNA reads as TGTGCCAGCAGCTTTCCCCTCACTAGCGGGAGGGTAGAGACCCAGTACTTC.